The T cell receptor (beta chain) under discussion was sequenced for a study of T cell responses to AZD1222 COVID-19 vaccine. Study observations and caveats: Samples come after the peak T cell response, not at day 14.

Clones were read by immunoSEQ multiplex PCR, and TCRdb kept only the in-frame ones, dropping some. The repertoire has more than 85,000 clones, roughly 90% of them found once; the top ten carry 15%. In regard to this clone: Its target is unknown.

The V gene end was trimmed by 0 bases and the J gene end by 2 bases; junction bases not matched to a gene: 4. This CDR3 comprises 16 residues. Germline CDR1 is LNHDA and CDR2 is SQIVND (reference sequence). This receptor was obtained from an adult who received the AZD1222 COVID-19 vaccine. This chain uses TRBV19 with TRBJ1-5; TRBD1 aligns across 7 bases. The source was peripheral blood, collected 28 days after the second AZD1222 dose. CDR3: CASSIDRGTGNQPQHF. In DNA, the CDR3 is TGTGCCAGTAGTATAGATCGGGGGACAGGCAATCAGCCCCAGCATTTT.